This record looks at one T cell receptor beta chain sequence and its context. CDR1 is SGHDT and CDR2 is YYEEEE in the germline V gene. The CDR3 totals 16 residues. The V and J ends lost 6 bases and 5 bases, in that order; junction bases with no gene match: 12. The data belong to a study of OX40 agonist ivuxolimab in advanced cancers. Study overall: Treatment received earlier with anti-PD-1, anti-PD-L1 or anti-CTLA-4 agents was allowed, and roughly 40% had some.

If patients had autoimmune disease history or systemic immunosuppression, they were excluded. Sampling times: baseline, cycle 4 day 1, cycle 7 day 1. Profiled with immunoSEQ multiplex PCR; TCRdb holds only in-frame clones, not every one. The data contain 70,000 to 75,000 clones, roughly nine tenths of them singletons. Sample: CD4+ or CD8+ T cells sorted from blood, taken in a trial of the OX40 agonist ivuxolimab. The clonotype originates from an adult with an advanced solid tumor such as melanoma, head and neck, liver or kidney cancer. The rearrangement joins TRBV5-6 to TRBJ2-2, with TRBD1 matching over 8 bases. The CDR3 sequence: CASTRLGQGWTGELFF. The CDR3 nucleotides read TGTGCCAGCACCCGCCTCGGACAGGGCTGGACCGGGGAGCTGTTTTTT.